Presented here are 25 T cell receptor beta chains from one specimen sequenced in a study of blood T cell repertoires in COVID-19. Method: immunoSEQ multiplex PCR; TCRdb's copy keeps in-frame clones and lacks some. The sample carries fewer than 350,000 clones, approximately 91% recorded once. Sequencing was done on a sample of PBMCs or T cells enriched from blood (not recorded which). The receptors here all came from a man aged 60-69 years who had recovered from COVID-19.

This chain uses TRBV27 with TRBJ2-7, with TRBD2 identical over 13 bases. The CDR3 totals 15 residues. The V and J ends lost 6 bases and 4 bases, in that order; junction bases with no gene match: 6. Looked up from germline, CDR1 is MNHEY and CDR2 is SMNVEV (reference sequence). The DNA for the CDR3 is TGTGCCAGCAGCCTCACTAGCGGGAGGGGATACGAGCAGTACTTC. This gives the protein CASSLTSGRGYEQYF.

V and J are TRBV3-1 (or the pseudogene TRBV3-2) and TRBJ1-1; D gene unclear. The length of the CDR3 is 15 residues. CDR1 and CDR2 (germline): LGHDT, YNNKEL (reference sequence). V lost 4 bases, J lost 1 base, and 13 bases lay in between. Here the CDR3 reads CASSPHPGKNTEAFF. The CDR3 bases are TGTGCCAGCAGCCCCCACCCGGGGAAGAACACTGAAGCTTTCTTT.

The chain joins TRBV27 to TRBJ2-1; D not resolved. CDR3 length: 12 amino acids. V lost 5 bases to trimming and J lost 13 bases, with 15 bases between them. Germline CDR1 MNHEY, CDR2 SMNVEV (reference sequence). Written as DNA, the CDR3 is TGTGCCAGCAGTACCCGGGTATCGGATCAGTTCTTC. Its translation is CASSTRVSDQFF.

The chain has TRBV9 and TRBJ2-2, with 8 bases aligning to TRBD2. In germline, CDR1 is SGDLS, CDR2 YYNGEE. V gave up 4 bases and J gave up 0 bases; unmatched junction bases: 2. The CDR3 runs 15 residues. DNA for the CDR3: TGTGCCAGCAGCAAAGCGGGGGCGAACACCGGGGAGCTGTTTTTT. Translating it yields CASSKAGANTGELFF.

This CDR3 reads CASSSERESYEQYF. The CDR3 DNA is TGTGCCAGCAGTTCCGAGCGGGAGTCTTACGAGCAGTACTTC. V usage is TRBV6-5 and J usage is TRBJ2-7; 8 positions match TRBD2. Trimming at V came to 4 bases and at J to 4 bases, leaving 6 bases not matched to a gene. The CDR3 is 14 amino acids. Germline CDR1 reads MNHEY; CDR2 reads SVGAGI.

This clone was seen just once. V gene TRBV9 combines with J gene TRBJ1-2; 8 nucleotides align to TRBD1. The CDR3 runs 14 residues. Germline assignment: CDR1 SGDLS and CDR2 YYNGEE. The J segment lost 3 bases and the V segment lost 5 bases, leaving 6 bases of the junction unmatched. CDR3 in DNA: TGTGCCAGCAGGAACCTACAGGGGGACTATGGCTACACCTTC. Amino acid sequence: CASRNLQGDYGYTF.

The chain is built from TRBV5-1 and TRBJ1-1; 9 bases are shared with TRBD1. There are 15 residues in the CDR3. V lost 3 bases, J lost 4 bases, and 7 bases stayed unmatched. Per germline, CDR1 SGHRS and CDR2 YFSETQ. The CDR3 region has the DNA TGCGCCAGCAGCTATGGACAGGGGTGGGGCACTGAAGCTTTCTTT. It translates to CASSYGQGWGTEAFF.

The chain combines TRBV7-2 with TRBJ1-5; D is unresolved. The CDR3 loop spans 13 amino acids. Germline V gives CDR1 SGHTA, CDR2 FQGNSA. With 5 bases removed from V and 7 bases from J, the gap between germline ends came to 12 bases. The CDR3 here is CASSGSRIQPQHF. In nucleotides, the CDR3 is TGTGCCAGCAGCGGTTCTAGGATCCAGCCCCAGCATTTT.

The V gene is TRBV28, the J gene TRBJ2-3, with D unclear. V gave up 6 bases and J gave up 4 bases, with 2 bases separating them. Germline assignment: CDR1 MDHEN and CDR2 SYDVKM. The CDR3 extends over 10 amino acids. CDR3 bases: TGTGCCAGCAGCGCAGATACGCAGTATTTT. Translating it yields CASSADTQYF.

The CDR3 region has the DNA TGTGCCAGCAGGAACCACGGCAGACTAGCGGGAGATGGGTGCACAGATACGCAGTATTTT. Its translation is CASRNHGRLAGDGCTDTQYF. The chain combines TRBV12-1 with TRBJ2-3; TRBD2 is the table's D call and was not checked against the DNA. TRBV12-1 is a recognized pseudogene. The CDR3 runs 20 residues.

The rearrangement links TRBV28 to TRBJ2-3; no firm D call. Trimming shortened V by 3 bases and J by 0 bases, and 10 bases separated the two germline ends. This CDR3 has 15 residues. Germline-derived CDR1 and CDR2 are MDHEN and SYDVKM. The CDR3 spells CASSLTGSSTDTQYF. CDR3 nucleotide sequence: TGTGCCAGCAGTTTGACTGGGTCTAGCACAGATACGCAGTATTTT.

This chain uses TRBV28 with TRBJ2-7, with unresolved D. Trimming stripped 8 bases from V and 1 base from J, with 6 bases between. CDR3 length: 11 residues. Looked up from germline, CDR1 is MDHEN and CDR2 is SYDVKM. Written as DNA, the CDR3 is TGTGCCAGCCAGACTTCCTACGAGCAGTACTTC. Translating gives CASQTSYEQYF.

The chain is built from TRBV7-3 and TRBJ2-2, with no clear D. CDR3 length: 14 residues. Germline V gives CDR1 SGHTA, CDR2 FQGTGA. The V and J ends lost 2 bases and 7 bases respectively, with 11 bases between them. CDR3 loop: CASSLFVLGGELFF. The CDR3 nucleotides read TGTGCCAGCAGCTTATTTGTCCTAGGCGGGGAGCTGTTTTTT. The whole variable domain, remainder taken from reference TRBV7-3 and TRBJ2-2, is GAGVSQTPSNKVTEKGKYVELRCDPISGHTALYWYRQSLGQGPEFLIYFQGTGAADDSGLPNDRFFAVRPEGSVSTLKIQRTERGDSAVYLCASSLFVLGGELFFGEGSRLTVL.

The chain couples TRBV14 to TRBJ2-2, with a weak D call TRBD1 (5 bases). In germline, CDR1 is SGHDN, CDR2 FVKESK. V was pared by 2 bases and J by 5 bases, with 18 bases between. The CDR3 is 17 residues long. The CDR3 here is CASSQRRPGLGTGELFF. In DNA, the CDR3 is TGTGCCAGCAGCCAAAGAAGACCAGGGTTGGGTACCGGGGAGCTGTTTTTT.

J is TRBJ1-5 and V is TRBV2, with D possibly TRBD1 on 5 matching bases. The CDR3 has 15 amino acids. The germline gives CDR1 SNHLY, CDR2 FYNNEI. V was shortened by 6 bases and J by 0 bases, with 12 bases between the two germline ends. The CDR3 nucleotides read TGTGCCAGCAGGCCGTTGGGGGGTAGCAATCAGCCCCAGCATTTT. Encoded protein: CASRPLGGSNQPQHF.

The chain uses TRBV7-2 and TRBJ2-2; possibly TRBD1 for D (6 bases). Germline loops: CDR1 SGHTA, CDR2 FQGNSA. Trimming removed 1 base at V and 5 bases at J, with 14 bases between. This CDR3 has 16 amino acids. This CDR3 is CASSLVGRGRTGELFF. The CDR3 nucleotides read TGTGCCAGCAGCTTAGTGGGCAGGGGTCGGACCGGGGAGCTGTTTTTT. Filled out from reference TRBV7-2 and TRBJ2-2, the complete variable domain reads GAGVSQSPSNKVTEKGKDVELRCDPISGHTALYWYRQSLGQGLEFLIYFQGNSAPDKSGLPSDRFSAERTGGSVSTLTIQRTQQEDSAVYLCASSLVGRGRTGELFFGEGSRLTVL.

This clone was detected only once. This chain joins TRBV6-6 and TRBJ1-2; D not certain. From germline, CDR1 is MNHNY and CDR2 SVGAGI (reference sequence). Trimming removed 7 bases at V and 4 bases at J, with 16 bases between. The CDR3 length is 14 residues. CDR3 protein: CASTDVVEGYGYTF. CDR3 nucleotides: TGTGCCAGCACCGACGTGGTGGAGGGCTATGGCTACACCTTC.

This chain uses TRBV4-1 with TRBJ1-4; tentatively, D is TRBD1 (5 bases). Trimming stripped 1 base from V and 5 bases from J, with 11 bases between. The CDR3 has 15 residues. Germline V CDR1 and CDR2: MGHRA, YSYEKL. CDR3 sequence: CASSQARAGNEKLFF. As DNA, the CDR3 is TGCGCCAGCAGCCAAGCTCGGGCAGGGAATGAAAAACTGTTTTTT.

This clone showed up just once. The rearrangement joins TRBV5-1 to TRBJ2-7; TRBD2 aligns across 9 bases. CDR3 size: 16 residues. Trimming at V came to 7 bases and at J to 7 bases, leaving 18 bases not matched to a gene. The germline V gene encodes CDR1 SGHRS and CDR2 YFSETQ. The CDR3 region is CASELGTASGVNEQYF. Written as DNA, the CDR3 is TGCGCCAGCGAATTAGGGACGGCTAGCGGGGTTAATGAGCAGTACTTC. The full variable domain, in which reference TRBV5-1 and TRBJ2-7 provide the parts outside the CDR3, is KAGVTQTPRYLIKTRGQQVTLSCSPISGHRSVSWYQQTPGQGLQFLFEYFSETQRNKGNFPGRFSGRQFSNSRSEMNVSTLELGDSALYLCASELGTASGVNEQYFGPGTRLTVT.

This chain uses TRBV5-1 with TRBJ2-3, with D tentatively TRBD2 (5 bases). Germline assignment: CDR1 SGHRS and CDR2 YFSETQ. V lost 2 bases to trimming and J lost 2 bases, with 9 bases between them. CDR3 length: 14 residues. The CDR3 region is CASSLTGNTDTQYF. The CDR3 coding sequence is TGCGCCAGCAGCTTAACCGGGAACACAGATACGCAGTATTTT.

The chain uses TRBV3-1 (or the pseudogene TRBV3-2) and TRBJ1-5; D possibly corresponds to TRBD1 (6 bases). The length of the CDR3 is 15 residues. In germline, CDR1 is LGHDT, CDR2 YNNKEL (reference sequence). V lost 0 bases, J lost 1 base, and 7 bases lay in between. DNA for the CDR3: TGTGCCAGCAGCCAAGATGGACAGAGCAATCAGCCCCAGCATTTT. Amino acids: CASSQDGQSNQPQHF.

J is TRBJ2-7 and V is TRBV5-4; TRBD1 matches at 9 bases. Germline V CDR1 and CDR2: SGHNT, YYREEE (reference sequence). CDR3 size: 15 residues. Trimming cost V 5 bases and J 3 bases; bases outside gene matches: 9. The DNA for the CDR3 is TGTGCCAGCAGGCCAGGGGACAGGGCTGGCTACGAGCAGTACTTC. It is translated as CASRPGDRAGYEQYF.

V usage is TRBV3-1 (or the pseudogene TRBV3-2) and J usage is TRBJ1-2, with a tentative D call TRBD1 (5 bases). The CDR3 is 12 residues long. Looked up from germline, CDR1 is LGHDT and CDR2 is YNNKEL (reference sequence). The V gene lost 3 bases and the J gene lost 10 bases, with 12 bases spanning the gap. The CDR3 nucleotides are TGTGCCAGCAGCCAGAACGGGGGTAACTACACCTTC. Translated: CASSQNGGNYTF.

The V call is TRBV6-5, the J call TRBJ2-5; D might be TRBD1 (6 bases). V shed 5 bases and J shed 4 bases, with 11 bases lying between them. The CDR3 sequence is 13 residues long. In germline, CDR1 is MNHEY, CDR2 SVGAGI. The CDR3 loop is CASSMDSGETQYF. Written as DNA, the CDR3 is TGTGCCAGCAGTATGGACAGTGGAGAGACCCAGTACTTC.

This clone showed up just once. V usage is TRBV10-3 and J usage is TRBJ2-7, with D perhaps matching TRBD1 (5 bases). Trimming took off 4 bases at V and 7 bases at J, with 14 bases between the two ends. From germline, CDR1 is ENHRY and CDR2 SYGVKD. This CDR3 is built from 13 residues. The CDR3 reads CAISVGDSSEQYF. The CDR3, as DNA: TGTGCCATCAGTGTCGGTGACAGTTCGGAGCAGTACTTC.